Following are 29 T cell receptor beta chains from one sample sequenced in a study of identical twins. Using its own MiXCR run on the 5' RACE reads, TCRdb lists one record per CDR3 protein. The data show 350,000 to 400,000 distinct CDR3 sequences, around 9% seen once. Source material: naive T cells sorted from blood. Receptors originate from a woman between 50 and 59 years old in good health.

The V gene is TRBV20-1, the J gene TRBJ2-7; maybe TRBD2 (5 bases). Per germline, CDR1 DFQATT and CDR2 SNEGSKA (reference sequence). Trimming removed 5 bases at V and 3 bases at J, with 5 bases between. The CDR3 is 10 residues long. In DNA form, the CDR3 reads TGCAGTGCTGAGGGCTACGAGCAGTACTTC. Translation gives CSAEGYEQYF.

This chain joins TRBV5-1 and TRBJ1-1, with 7 positions matching TRBD1. Germline values: CDR1 SGHRS, CDR2 YFSETQ. This CDR3 is built from 15 residues. V lost 7 bases and J lost 7; bases outside the gene matches: 16. The CDR3 DNA reads TGCGCCAGCCGGCCCGGGGAGGGGGCATACAATGAAGCTTTCTTT. Translated, it gives CASRPGEGAYNEAFF. Filled out from reference TRBV5-1 and TRBJ1-1, the complete variable domain reads KAGVTQTPRYLIKTRGQQVTLSCSPISGHRSVSWYQQTPGQGLQFLFEYFSETQRNKGNFPGRFSGRQFSNSRSEMNVSTLELGDSALYLCASRPGEGAYNEAFFGQGTRLTVV.

The chain recombines TRBV5-6 with TRBJ1-5, with D unresolved. This CDR3 contains 15 residues. CDR1 SGHDT and CDR2 YYEEEE come from the germline V gene. The germline V and J ends were trimmed by 0 bases and 5 bases, with 12 bases remaining between them. For the CDR3, the DNA is TGTGCCAGCAGCTTGGGCGGCAGTTTTGATCAGCCCCAGCATTTT. Residues: CASSLGGSFDQPQHF. The entire variable domain, with the rest obtained from reference TRBV5-6 and TRBJ1-5, is as follows: DAGVTQSPTHLIKTRGQQVTLRCSPKSGHDTVSWYQQALGQGPQFIFQYYEEEERQRGNFPDRFSGHQFPNYSSELNVNALLLGDSALYLCASSLGGSFDQPQHFGDGTRLSIL.

This clonotype was observed a few times. The chain is built from TRBV4-1 and TRBJ1-2; TRBD1 is a possible D gene (6 bases). This CDR3 has 13 amino acids. Germline loops: CDR1 MGHRA, CDR2 YSYEKL. Trimming stripped 0 bases from V and 6 bases from J, with 8 bases between. CDR3 sequence (DNA): TGCGCCAGCAGCCAAGAGGCAGGGGATGGCTACACCTTC. Protein product: CASSQEAGDGYTF.

Ten or more counts support this clonotype. The V gene is TRBV24-1, the J gene TRBJ2-1; TRBD2 matches at 12 bases. The J segment lost 0 bases and the V segment lost 7 bases, leaving 9 bases of the junction unmatched. This CDR3 has 18 amino acids. In germline, CDR1 is KGHDR, CDR2 SFDVKD. CDR3 residues: CATSPGLAGLSSYNEQFF. CDR3 DNA sequence: TGTGCCACCAGCCCAGGACTAGCGGGATTGAGCTCCTACAATGAGCAGTTCTTC.

This clonotype has a count of ten or more. This chain links TRBV29-1 with TRBJ1-1; D remains ambiguous. V gave up 7 bases and J gave up 7 bases, with 13 bases separating them. Germline lookup yields CDR1 SQVTM and CDR2 ANQGSEA. The CDR3 extends over 11 amino acids. The chain's CDR3 is CSGVRGYEAFF. The CDR3 DNA reads TGCAGCGGCGTCAGAGGATATGAAGCTTTCTTT.

This clonotype was seen a few times. For the CDR3, the DNA is TGCGCCAGCAGCCCCCGGGACGGAGGCAATCAGCCCCAGCATTTT. It encodes CASSPRDGGNQPQHF. The genes are TRBV4-1 and TRBJ1-5; D possibly corresponds to TRBD1 (5 bases). The CDR3 runs to 15 residues. V was cut by 4 bases and J by 2 bases, with 12 bases left in between. Germline V CDR1 and CDR2: MGHRA, YSYEKL.

This clonotype was picked up a small number of times. V usage is TRBV12-3 or TRBV12-4 and J usage is TRBJ1-5; D remains ambiguous. The CDR3 is 13 residues long. V was trimmed by 6 bases and J by 8 bases, leaving 14 bases between them. The CDR3 loop is CASSPVPGEPQHF. The CDR3 DNA sequence: TGTGCCAGCAGCCCGGTCCCAGGAGAGCCCCAGCATTTT.

This clonotype has ten or more counts. The chain links TRBV6-6 to TRBJ2-2; no clear D gene. The CDR3 has 11 residues. Trimming took 4 bases from V and 4 from J, leaving 1 base between them. Germline V gives CDR1 MNHNY, CDR2 SVGAGI (reference sequence). Here the CDR3 reads CASSSTGELFF. DNA for the CDR3: TGTGCCAGCAGTTCCACCGGGGAGCTGTTTTTT.

This clonotype has only a few counts. The chain couples TRBV3-1 to TRBJ2-6; D uncertain. The germline V gene encodes CDR1 LGHDT and CDR2 YNNKEL (reference sequence). CDR3 size: 17 residues. The V end lost 1 base, the J end lost 0 bases, and 10 bases lay between the germline ends. CDR3 coding DNA: TGTGCCAGCAGCCAAGTCCGGATCTTCTCTGGGGCCAACGTCCTGACTTTC. Its translation: CASSQVRIFSGANVLTF.

This clonotype was picked up a small number of times. J is TRBJ2-1 and V is TRBV20-1; D uncertain. The V end lost 0 bases, the J end lost 5 bases, and 11 bases lay between the germline ends. The CDR3 runs 14 residues. The germline V gene has CDR1 DFQATT and CDR2 SNEGSKA (reference sequence). CDR3 bases: TGCAGTGCTAGAGATCGGTCTCGCCACAATGAGCAGTTCTTC. Protein: CSARDRSRHNEQFF.

In this sample, this clonotype turned up many times. The CDR3: CASSLTGTNTEAFF. CDR3 bases: TGTGCCAGCAGCTTAACCGGAACCAACACTGAAGCTTTCTTT. The V gene is TRBV7-3, the J gene TRBJ1-1; no clear D. The CDR3 loop spans 14 amino acids. Germline CDR1 reads SGHTA; CDR2 reads FQGTGA. V lost 0 bases, J lost 2 bases, and 7 bases lay in between.

This clonotype was recorded many times. J is TRBJ1-1 and V is TRBV4-1, with TRBD1 identical over 10 bases. Germline CDR1 and CDR2: MGHRA and YSYEKL. The CDR3 covers 15 residues. J lost 1 base, V lost 4 bases, and 3 bases had no gene match. The CDR3 region is CASSPRTGGNTEAFF. Written as DNA, the CDR3 is TGCGCCAGCAGCCCGCGGACAGGGGGGAACACTGAAGCTTTCTTT.

This clonotype was seen a handful of times. This chain joins TRBV5-1 and TRBJ1-2; no firm D call. Germline V gene sequence: CDR1 SGHRS, CDR2 YFSETQ. The CDR3 sequence is 15 residues long. V lost 3 bases and J 0 bases, leaving 12 bases between the germline ends. In DNA, the CDR3 is TGCGCCAGCAGCTATCAGGAATTTACTAACTATGGCTACACCTTC. This gives the protein CASSYQEFTNYGYTF.

The sample holds one count of this clonotype. The chain couples TRBV6-5 to TRBJ1-5, with a weak D call TRBD1 (5 bases). V was shortened by 2 bases and J by 2 bases, with 7 bases between the two germline ends. The CDR3 spans 14 residues. From germline, CDR1 is MNHEY and CDR2 SVGAGI. This CDR3 reads CASSYRGGNQPQHF. CDR3 in DNA: TGTGCCAGCAGTTACCGGGGCGGCAATCAGCCCCAGCATTTT.

This clonotype was counted at least ten times. The gene calls are TRBV20-1 and TRBJ2-2; D is perhaps TRBD2 (5 bases). With 3 bases removed from V and 1 base from J, the gap between germline ends came to 12 bases. This CDR3 is 15 amino acids long. Germline V gene data show CDR1 as DFQATT and CDR2 as SNEGSKA (reference sequence). The DNA of the CDR3 is TGCAGTGCTAGGGAAAGCGGAAGGAACACCGGGGAGCTGTTTTTT. Its protein is CSARESGRNTGELFF.

The sample holds a few counts of this clonotype. The chain uses TRBV11-2 and TRBJ2-7; D gene uncertain. Trimming stripped 5 bases from V and 7 bases from J, with 15 bases between. Germline values: CDR1 SGHAT, CDR2 FQNNGV. CDR3 length: 13 residues. The CDR3 sequence is CASSPVRTKEQYF. CDR3 DNA sequence: TGTGCCAGCAGCCCCGTCCGGACGAAAGAGCAGTACTTC.

In this sample, this clonotype turned up many times. J is TRBJ2-7 and V is TRBV5-1; the D is unclear. The CDR3 totals 12 residues. The germline V gene has CDR1 SGHRS and CDR2 YFSETQ. Trimming pared 3 bases from V and 6 bases from J, leaving 10 bases between. The CDR3 DNA is TGCGCCAGCAGCTCAACCGTTTCCGAGCAGTACTTC. It specifies CASSSTVSEQYF.

There are many counts of this clonotype. The chain employs TRBV7-8 and TRBJ2-7; D is possibly TRBD2 (5 bases). Deletions cut 5 bases from V and 5 bases from J, with 13 bases between. CDR1 SGHVS and CDR2 FQNEAQ come from the germline V gene. The CDR3 loop spans 13 amino acids. CDR3 sequence (DNA): TGTGCCAGCAGCCAATCTAGCACTAACGAGCAGTACTTC. Protein sequence: CASSQSSTNEQYF.

This chain uses TRBV6-2 or TRBV6-3 with TRBJ1-4; unclear D gene. Germline assignment: CDR1 MNHEY and CDR2 SVGEGT. The CDR3 has 14 amino acids. Trimming shortened V by 4 bases and J by 6 bases, and 12 bases separated the two germline ends. The DNA of the CDR3 is TGTGCCAGCAGTTTCTTGGAAAGTGATGAAAAACTGTTTTTT. It translates to CASSFLESDEKLFF.

This clonotype was found many times. One end of the junction is discordant with germline, which a read error may explain. Here the CDR3 reads CASSPRQGLNQLQHF. DNA for the CDR3: TGTGCCAGCAGTCCACGACAGGGGCTGAATCAGCTCCAGCATTTT. The chain joins TRBV27 to TRBJ1-5, with TRBD1 matching over 8 bases. The CDR3 has 15 amino acids. Germline CDR1 MNHEY, CDR2 SMNVEV (reference sequence).

The sample holds a few counts of this clonotype. The J gene is TRBJ2-3, the V gene TRBV15, with TRBD2 identical over 7 bases. CDR3 length: 16 amino acids. Per germline, CDR1 LNHNV and CDR2 YYDKDF (reference sequence). Trimming cost V 5 bases and J 5 bases; bases outside gene matches: 13. CDR3 loop: CATSSSSGFYRDTQYF. The DNA of the CDR3 is TGTGCCACCAGCTCCAGTAGCGGGTTTTATCGAGATACGCAGTATTTT.

The V gene is TRBV19, the J gene TRBJ2-7; 11 nucleotides align to TRBD2. The CDR3 runs to 14 residues. V dropped 6 bases and J dropped 3; count of bases not matched to a gene: 4. Germline CDR1 LNHDA, CDR2 SQIVND (reference sequence). This CDR3 is CASRTSGADYEQYF. DNA of the CDR3: TGTGCCAGTAGGACTAGCGGGGCGGACTACGAGCAGTACTTC.

This clonotype occurred many times. The gene calls are TRBV5-1 and TRBJ1-3; D gene unclear. Germline V lookup: CDR1 SGHRS, CDR2 YFSETQ. The CDR3 is 16 amino acids. V was clipped by 0 bases and J by 4 bases, with 14 bases between them. CDR3 region: CASSLGFAASGNTIYF. The CDR3 DNA reads TGCGCCAGCAGCTTGGGATTTGCGGCTTCGGGAAACACCATATATTTT.

This clonotype was seen many times. CDR3 amino acids: CASSFSGRAHEQYV. The CDR3 coding sequence is TGTGCCAGCAGTTTCAGCGGGAGGGCCCACGAGCAGTACGTC. V gene TRBV12-3 or TRBV12-4 combines with J gene TRBJ2-7; 10 bases are shared with TRBD2. This CDR3 has 14 residues. The trim removed 3 bases at V and 5 bases at J, leaving 4 bases unmatched.

This clonotype has just a few counts. CDR3 coding DNA: TGTGCCAGCAGGAATCCGACAGGGGGCTTCTCTGGAAACACCATATATTTT. It is translated as CASRNPTGGFSGNTIYF. The gene calls are TRBV6-5 and TRBJ1-3; 10 nucleotides match TRBD1. Germline-derived CDR1 and CDR2 are MNHEY and SVGAGI. The ends lost 6 bases at V and 0 bases at J; junction bases unmatched: 8. CDR3 size: 17 residues.

This clonotype appeared many times. CDR3 nucleotide sequence: TGCAGCGTTGCGTCAGGGAAGAACACCGGGGAGCTGTTTTTT. It encodes CSVASGKNTGELFF. The J gene is TRBJ2-2, the V gene TRBV29-1; TRBD1 might be the D (5 bases). The CDR3 is made up of 14 amino acids. The germline gives CDR1 SQVTM, CDR2 ANQGSEA. V lost 4 bases and J lost 1, with 10 bases in between.

The V and J genes are TRBV5-1 and TRBJ1-4; D perhaps matches TRBD1 (5 bases). Germline assignment: CDR1 SGHRS and CDR2 YFSETQ. The germline V and J ends were trimmed by 2 bases and 0 bases, with 14 bases remaining between them. The CDR3 covers 17 residues. The CDR3 loop is CASSLGYQGATNEKLFF. Here the CDR3 DNA reads TGCGCCAGCAGCTTAGGGTATCAGGGCGCAACTAATGAAAAACTGTTTTTT.

This clonotype has just a few counts. This chain joins TRBV7-8 and TRBJ1-2; no clear D gene. Germline V gene lookup returns CDR1 SGHVS and CDR2 FQNEAQ. This CDR3 is 17 amino acids long. V dropped 0 bases and J dropped 4 bases, with 18 bases sitting between them. The CDR3 protein is CASSLAEYEGGIYGYTF. As DNA, the CDR3 is TGTGCCAGCAGCTTAGCTGAATATGAGGGAGGAATCTATGGCTACACCTTC.